The clone carrying this T cell receptor beta chain was seen many times. Its target is unknown. TCR cDNA molecules each had a unique molecular identifier. TCRdb analysed the 5' RACE reads with MiXCR anew, one entry per CDR3 protein. The top ten clones hold 8.5% to 14% of a sample with about 13,000 distinct CDR3 sequences, over 5.5% of them seen once. This specimen comes from a study of spatial heterogeneity in lung cancer. Study at large: Detection consistently yielded more beta chains than alpha chains.

V dropped 0 bases and J dropped 5 bases, with 10 bases sitting between them. This CDR3 comprises 14 residues. The germline V gene has CDR1 MGHRA and CDR2 YSYEKL. The time point here: sample taken at primary tumor resection. Whole RNA was taken from tumor, nontumor lung or frozen PBMC; it was then sequenced unsorted. The study's findings and limits: Tumors with more nonsynonymous mutations had more expanded intratumoral alpha and beta TCRs. Ubiquitous and regional nonsynonymous mutations were each tracked by the matching count of ubiquitous or regional expanded TCRs.

Sequencing used lung tumor tissue, obtained at surgery. The TCR sequence derives from a female donor with early-stage non-small cell lung cancer. The chain employs TRBV4-1 and TRBJ2-5; tentatively, D is TRBD1 (5 bases). This chain's CDR3 is CASSQDPGRETQYF. Written as DNA, the CDR3 is TGCGCCAGCAGCCAAGATCCAGGGCGGGAGACCCAGTACTTC.